These 21 T cell receptor beta chains were sequenced from one sample in a study of cytomegalovirus exposure and HLA in healthy donors. The primer mix had 60 Vbeta and 13 Jbeta primers. Generated by immunoSEQ multiplex PCR, the TCRdb table keeps only in-frame clones and is missing some. The sample carries tens of thousands of clones, 60% to 85% recorded once. Sequences were obtained from PBMCs. Receptor source: a middle-aged woman in good health and CMV-seropositive.

To note about this clone: The same CDR3 is also encoded by other DNA sequences in this sample. The chain has TRBV29-1 and TRBJ2-7; TRBD2 matches at 14 bases. This CDR3 has 15 amino acids. Germline V gene sequence: CDR1 SQVTM, CDR2 ANQGSEA. Trimming cost V 7 bases and J 5 bases; bases outside gene matches: 10. In nucleotides, the CDR3 is TGCAGCGCAAAGGGGACTAGCGGGAGCAACAACGAGCAGTACTTC. Amino acids: CSAKGTSGSNNEQYF.

The chain recombines TRBV7-2 with TRBJ2-1; D might be TRBD1 (5 bases). Germline CDR1 and CDR2: SGHTA and FQGNSA. This CDR3 spans 15 amino acids. V was cut by 4 bases and J by 5 bases, with 15 bases left in between. CDR3 in DNA: TGTGCCAGCAGCTCGCAGGGTAATTTTCACAATGAGCAGTTCTTC. Protein: CASSSQGNFHNEQFF.

The V call is TRBV5-4, the J call TRBJ1-5, with unresolved D. Germline assignment: CDR1 SGHNT and CDR2 YYREEE (reference sequence). Trimming cost V 3 bases and J 4 bases, with 11 bases left between them. This CDR3 has 14 amino acids. The CDR3 DNA follows: TGTGCCAGCAGCTCGGGAGGTGAGAATCAGCCCCAGCATTTT. Translating it yields CASSSGGENQPQHF.

The rearrangement uses TRBV11-3 and TRBJ2-2; 8 bases agree with TRBD2. CDR3 size: 17 residues. J lost 2 bases, V lost 4 bases, and 9 bases had no gene match. Germline lookup yields CDR1 SGHNT and CDR2 YENEEA. In DNA, the CDR3 is TGTGCCAGCAGCTCGGGGGGGACTGCCATTAACACCGGGGAGCTGTTTTTT. This encodes CASSSGGTAINTGELFF.

The rearrangement links TRBV28 to TRBJ2-4, with a tentative D call TRBD2 (7 bases). V was shortened by 3 bases and J by 7 bases, with 16 bases between the two germline ends. Germline assignment: CDR1 MDHEN and CDR2 SYDVKM. This CDR3 spans 15 amino acids. The DNA of the CDR3 is TGTGCCAGCAGTTTGGTGGGGGGGGCTTGGAACATTCAGTACTTC. Protein sequence: CASSLVGGAWNIQYF.

This chain connects TRBV7-3 to TRBJ2-5; possibly TRBD1 for D (6 bases). The CDR3 totals 15 residues. Trimming removed 5 bases at V and 2 bases at J, with 15 bases between. Germline V CDR1 and CDR2: SGHTA, FQGTGA. CDR3 residues: CASSNLQGPQETQYF. The CDR3 DNA reads TGTGCCAGCAGCAACCTACAGGGCCCGCAAGAGACCCAGTACTTC.

V usage is TRBV23-1 and J usage is TRBJ1-2; 7 bases align to TRBD1. TRBV23-1 is assigned to the ORF class and has an uncertain function. The V segment lost 4 bases and the J segment 8 bases; nucleotides outside the gene matches: 10. The CDR3 sequence is 14 residues long. The CDR3 DNA reads as TGCGCCAGCAGTCCAGATCAGGGGGGCAAGGGCTACACCTTC. This sequence encodes CASSPDQGGKGYTF.

This chain joins TRBV9 and TRBJ2-7, with 9 bases fitting TRBD1. CDR3 size: 14 residues. The junction had 5 bases not matched to a gene; V was cut back by 4 bases and J by 3 bases. The germline V gene encodes CDR1 SGDLS and CDR2 YYNGEE. CDR3 bases: TGTGCCAGCAGCTCCCGGGACAGGGTCTACGAGCAGTACTTC. Protein sequence: CASSSRDRVYEQYF.

This chain uses TRBV7-2 with TRBJ2-7, with D tentatively TRBD2 (5 bases). Trimming shortened V by 2 bases and J by 0 bases, and 14 bases separated the two germline ends. Germline lookup yields CDR1 SGHTA and CDR2 FQGNSA. The CDR3 is 16 residues long. The chain's CDR3 is CASSLWGAEASYEQYF. CDR3 in DNA: TGTGCCAGCAGCTTATGGGGAGCGGAGGCCTCCTACGAGCAGTACTTC.

This clone has just one count. The J gene is TRBJ1-3, the V gene TRBV18; D not certain. CDR3 length: 15 amino acids. Germline values: CDR1 KGHSH, CDR2 LQKENI. V lost 3 bases to trimming and J lost 0 bases, with 9 bases between them. The CDR3 loop reads CASSPQYHSGNTIYF. CDR3 DNA sequence: TGTGCCAGCTCACCCCAGTACCACTCTGGAAACACCATATATTTT.

V and J are TRBV7-9 and TRBJ1-2, with TRBD1 identical over 7 bases. Germline V gives CDR1 SEHNR, CDR2 FQNEAQ (reference sequence). V was pared by 1 base and J by 6 bases, with 2 bases of the junction left unmatched. This CDR3 has 13 amino acids. This CDR3 reads CASSLDGTDGYTF. The CDR3 DNA follows: TGTGCCAGCAGCTTAGACGGGACAGATGGCTACACCTTC.

Remarks on this clone: Other nucleotide sequences from this sample produce the same CDR3. V is TRBV27 and J is TRBJ2-5; tentative D call: TRBD2 (5 bases). Germline V CDR1 and CDR2: MNHEY, SMNVEV (reference sequence). Between the trimmed V and J ends, which lost 8 bases and 0 bases, there was a span of 13 bases. The CDR3 runs 14 residues. The CDR3 is CASWRLTNQETQYF. The CDR3 DNA reads TGTGCCAGCTGGAGGCTTACCAACCAAGAGACCCAGTACTTC.

This chain links TRBV5-1 with TRBJ2-7; a weak D match, TRBD2 (6 bases). With 1 base removed from V and 0 bases from J, the gap between germline ends came to 14 bases. The CDR3 is 16 residues long. The germline V gene encodes CDR1 SGHRS and CDR2 YFSETQ. The CDR3 coding sequence is TGCGCCAGCAGCTTGAACGGGGGTCTGACCTCCTACGAGCAGTACTTC. Translation gives CASSLNGGLTSYEQYF.

The chain joins TRBV21-1 to TRBJ1-4. TRBV21-1 counts as a pseudogene. This CDR3 has 15 residues. The CDR3 loop is CASSNRTGGGEKLFF. In DNA, the CDR3 is TGTGCCAGCAGCAATCGTACGGGGGGCGGGGAAAAACTGTTTTTT.

The chain combines TRBV11-2 with TRBJ2-7, with D hard to call. The V gene's germline CDR1 is SGHAT and CDR2 FQNNGV. The CDR3 runs 13 residues. Trimming took off 4 bases at V and 0 bases at J, with 7 bases between the two ends. CDR3 amino acids: CASSYAASYEQYF. The CDR3 region has the DNA TGTGCCAGCAGCTACGCGGCCTCCTACGAGCAGTACTTC. The full variable domain, rest sourced from reference TRBV11-2 and TRBJ2-7, is EAGVAQSPRYKIIEKRQSVAFWCNPISGHATLYWYQQILGQGPKLLIQFQNNGVVDDSQLPKDRFSAERLKGVDSTLKIQPAKLEDSAVYLCASSYAASYEQYFGPGTRLTVT.

V gene TRBV28 combines with J gene TRBJ2-1; D remains unclear. Germline loops: CDR1 MDHEN, CDR2 SYDVKM. Trimming pared 3 bases from V and 7 bases from J, leaving 13 bases between. The CDR3 totals 14 residues. The CDR3 DNA reads as TGTGCCAGCAGTTTCCTGACGCCGCGGAATGAGCAGTTCTTC. Amino acid sequence: CASSFLTPRNEQFF.

This chain links TRBV27 with TRBJ2-7; 7 bases align to TRBD1. Germline trimming cut 5 bases from V and 2 bases from J; bases unmatched to any gene: 3. Per the germline V gene, CDR1 is MNHEY and CDR2 is SMNVEV (reference sequence). CDR3 length: 13 residues. As DNA, the CDR3 is TGTGCCAGCAGTGTAGGGACAGCCTACGAGCAGTACTTC. Protein: CASSVGTAYEQYF.

The chain carries TRBV6-5 and TRBJ1-6; D is ambiguous. The CDR3 has 14 amino acids. The germline V gene has CDR1 MNHEY and CDR2 SVGAGI. V was trimmed by 0 bases and J by 12 bases, leaving 12 bases between them. CDR3 protein: CASSYSRSYLPLHF. The CDR3 DNA reads TGTGCCAGCAGTTACTCCCGTAGTTACCTACCCCTCCACTTT.

The count of this clone is one. The J gene is TRBJ2-1, the V gene TRBV27, with TRBD2 identical over 10 bases. The CDR3 sequence is 16 residues long. Trimming cost V 5 bases and J 5 bases; bases outside gene matches: 9. The germline V gene has CDR1 MNHEY and CDR2 SMNVEV (reference sequence). The CDR3 DNA reads TGTGCCAGCAGTAGGGGGCTAGCGGGAGTAAACAATGAGCAGTTCTTC. It translates to CASSRGLAGVNNEQFF.

This clone has a single count. J is TRBJ2-1 and V is TRBV7-2; 9 bases are shared with TRBD2. Germline-derived CDR1 and CDR2 are SGHTA and FQGNSA. Trimming at V came to 1 base and at J to 0 bases, leaving 4 bases not matched to a gene. The CDR3 has 17 residues. The DNA of the CDR3 is TGTGCCAGCAGCTTAGACCCTAGCGGGGACTCCTACAATGAGCAGTTCTTC. Amino acids: CASSLDPSGDSYNEQFF. The full variable domain, rest sourced from reference TRBV7-2 and TRBJ2-1, is GAGVSQSPSNKVTEKGKDVELRCDPISGHTALYWYRQSLGQGLEFLIYFQGNSAPDKSGLPSDRFSAERTGGSVSTLTIQRTQQEDSAVYLCASSLDPSGDSYNEQFFGPGTRLTVL.

The gene calls are TRBV5-1 and TRBJ2-2, with 9 nucleotides matching TRBD1. Trimming removed 2 bases from V and 5 bases from J; junction bases left unmatched: 4. The CDR3 consists of 15 residues. From germline, CDR1 is SGHRS and CDR2 YFSETQ. DNA for the CDR3: TGCGCCAGCAGCTTACAGGGGGCGCGGACCGGGGAGCTGTTTTTT. Protein product: CASSLQGARTGELFF.